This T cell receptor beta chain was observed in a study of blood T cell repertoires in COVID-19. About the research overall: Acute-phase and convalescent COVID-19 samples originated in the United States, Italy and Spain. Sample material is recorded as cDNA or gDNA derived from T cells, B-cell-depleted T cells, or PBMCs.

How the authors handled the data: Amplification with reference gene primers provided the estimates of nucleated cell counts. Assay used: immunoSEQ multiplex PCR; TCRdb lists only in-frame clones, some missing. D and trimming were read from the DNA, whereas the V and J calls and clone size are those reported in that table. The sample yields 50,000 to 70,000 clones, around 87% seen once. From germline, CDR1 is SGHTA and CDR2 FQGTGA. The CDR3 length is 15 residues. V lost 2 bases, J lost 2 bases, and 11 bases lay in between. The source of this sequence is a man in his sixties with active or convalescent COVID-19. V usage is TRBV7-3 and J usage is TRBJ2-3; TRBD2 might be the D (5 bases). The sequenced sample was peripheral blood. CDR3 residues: CASSLEGMATDTQYF. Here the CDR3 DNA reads TGTGCCAGCAGCTTAGAGGGTATGGCCACAGATACGCAGTATTTT.